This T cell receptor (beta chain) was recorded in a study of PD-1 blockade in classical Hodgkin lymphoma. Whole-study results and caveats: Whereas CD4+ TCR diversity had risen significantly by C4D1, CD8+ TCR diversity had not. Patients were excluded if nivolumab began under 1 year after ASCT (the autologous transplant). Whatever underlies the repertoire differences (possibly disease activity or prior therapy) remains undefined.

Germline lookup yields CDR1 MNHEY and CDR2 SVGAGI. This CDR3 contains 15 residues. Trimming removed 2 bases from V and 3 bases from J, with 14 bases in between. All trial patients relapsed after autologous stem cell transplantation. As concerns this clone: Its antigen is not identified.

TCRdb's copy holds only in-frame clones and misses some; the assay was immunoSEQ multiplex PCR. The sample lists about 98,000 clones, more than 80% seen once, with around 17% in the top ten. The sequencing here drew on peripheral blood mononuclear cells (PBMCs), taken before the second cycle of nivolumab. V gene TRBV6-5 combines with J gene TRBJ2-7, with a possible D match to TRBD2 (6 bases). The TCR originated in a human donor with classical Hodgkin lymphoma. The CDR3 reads CASSYISGLRYEQYF. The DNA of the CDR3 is TGTGCCAGCAGTTACATATCGGGACTTCGCTACGAGCAGTACTTC.